Included here is one T cell receptor beta chain sequence, with context. This receptor's antigen is unknown. Per-base qualities were not stored, and no clone one base away is much larger. This sample stems from a study of CD8+CD57+ T cells in acquired aplastic anemia (dated 2018 in TCRdb). With respect to the entire study: A mean of around 3.3 ug of DNA, ranging from roughly 0.18 to 30 ug, was extracted from sorted CD4+ and CD8+ cells. A CD8+CD57+ expansion meant a frequency higher than the mean frequency seen in healthy subjects.

Profiling of TCR beta VDJ combinations and CDR3 sequences used genomic DNA as the template. TCR repertoire sequencing was run on an Illumina HiSeq 2000. The study's own analysis went as follows. TRBV/TRBJ rearrangement plots, CDR3 size and DJ length profiles, and Simpson's diversity index were used to assess repertoires. The immunodominant clone was defined as the most abundant DNA sequence in deep sequencing data. CDR3 amino acid sequences were checked for sharing between subjects and were compared against published repertoires and the VDJdb database. TCRdb redid the processing of the public reads, applying fastp at Q25 and MiXCR, and retained in-frame beta chains. One record per CDR3 amino acid sequence lists the most common genes and DNA. TCRdb, rather than the study authors, made the V and J calls. The sample records hundreds of thousands of distinct CDR3 sequences, 45% to 65% of which are singletons. The ten largest clones add up to 1% to 1.5% of the sample.

Clipping removes 6 bases from V and 7 bases from J, with 3 as the unmatched junction base count. The CDR3, cysteine through phenylalanine, is 11 amino acids long. Just the 33-base CDR3 DNA is kept, in frame starting at base 1. Flow cytometry had shown CD8+CD57+ cell expansion in the patients selected for sequencing. Every patient had a diagnosis of severe acquired aplastic anemia based on International Study of Aplastic Anemia and Agranulocytosis and Camitta criteria. No therapy had been received by the patients at the time of blood sampling. TCR repertoires of sorted CD4+ and CD8+ blood T cells from severe aplastic anemia patients and healthy subjects were deep-sequenced in the study. In the USA, patient enrollment took place under clinicaltrials.gov protocols 00001620, 01623167, 00001397, 00071045, 00081523 and 00961064. Ficoll-Paque density gradient centrifugation was used to isolate peripheral blood mononuclear cells. Before DNA was extracted, CD4+ and CD8+ T cells were sorted using either FACS or magnetic beads.

Broader findings and caveats from the paper: CD8+ Simpson's diversity did not differ significantly between patients and healthy controls (P=0.060). Roughly 30 CD8+ CDR3 sequences were found to be shared between patients and controls, but these sequences appeared to be highly expressed in patients and within the immunodominant clones of the patients.

The specimen sequenced was sorted CD4+, CD8+, or CD8+CD57+ T cells (not recorded which) from PBMCs. This sequence originates from a human donor with aplastic anemia. The sequence is built from TRBV12-3 or TRBV12-4 and TRBJ2-7, and 7 junctional nucleotides match TRBD2. The DNA reads TGTGCCAGCAGCATTAGCGGGGAGCAGTACTTC. Its product reads: CASSISGEQYF.